A selection of T cell receptor beta chains follows, all from one sample in a study of T-cell reconstitution after alpha-beta-depleted transplantation in children. TCRdb called the PCR reads again in MiXCR, with one record for every CDR3 protein. The table includes a few hundred thousand distinct CDR3 sequences, around two fifths detected once. The sample consisted of PBMCs, taken before TCRalphabeta/CD19-depleted stem cell transplant. The receptors were gathered from a girl under 10 years old with aplastic anemia, due to receive a stem cell transplant. Both conserved end residues are part of each CDR3. The D gene is left open where the match is weak. Expanded clones get a size class; other rows say once, few or many, or leave the size out.

>TRBD2|TRBJ2-3|TRBV6-5|16|few
CASSSSWGGSSDTQYF
TGTGCCAGCAGTTCTTCCTGGGGCGGGAGCTCAGATACGCAGTATTTT
>TRBD2|TRBJ2-3|TRBV4-2|16|few
CASSLALAGRTDTQYF
TGTGCCAGCAGCCTCGCGTTAGCGGGGCGCACAGATACGCAGTATTTT
>TRBD2|TRBJ2-5|TRBV7-3|16|NA
CASSLNGPGGKETQYF
TGTGCCAGCAGCTTAAATGGGCCGGGGGGGAAAGAGACCCAGTACTTC
>NA|TRBJ2-7|TRBV7-2|13|NA
CASSSSQGYEQYF
TGTGCCAGCAGCTCCTCTCAGGGGTACGAGCAGTACTTC
>NA|TRBJ1-1|TRBV20-1|16|NA
CSARGKLVSSNTEAFF
TGCAGTGCTAGAGGCAAATTGGTTAGTAGCAACACTGAAGCTTTCTTT
>NA|TRBJ2-5|TRBV6-6|13|NA
CASQIGPGETQYF
TGTGCCAGCCAGATTGGCCCGGGCGAGACCCAGTACTTC
>NA|TRBJ2-3|TRBV7-9|12|NA
CASSWDADTQYF
TGTGCCAGCAGCTGGGACGCAGATACGCAGTATTTT
>NA|TRBJ1-2|TRBV28|15|many
CASSTPEGSNYGYTF
TGTGCCAGCAGTACCCCGGAGGGCTCTAACTATGGCTACACCTTC
>NA|TRBJ2-5|TRBV20-1|14|few
CSARVGGPGETQYF
TGCAGTGCTAGAGTGGGAGGCCCCGGGGAGACCCAGTACTTC
>NA|TRBJ1-5|TRBV30|14|NA
CAWSKALMGQPQHF
TGTGCCTGGAGTAAGGCCTTGATGGGTCAGCCCCAGCATTTT
>NA|TRBJ2-7|TRBV7-2|14|few
CASSLAGGSREQYF
TGTGCCAGCAGCTTAGCGGGAGGAAGCAGGGAGCAGTACTTC
>NA|TRBJ1-1|TRBV20-1|15|NA
CSARPYDGGRTEAFF
TGCAGTGCTAGACCCTACGACGGGGGGAGGACTGAAGCTTTCTTT
>NA|TRBJ2-7|TRBV5-5|13|many
CASSWTPSYEQYF
TGTGCCAGCAGCTGGACACCCTCCTACGAGCAGTACTTC
>NA|TRBJ2-7|TRBV2|17|many
CASSDLAVSNLSYEQYF
TGTGCCAGCAGTGATCTTGCGGTGTCGAACCTTTCCTACGAGCAGTACTTC
>NA|TRBJ2-1|TRBV28|15|NA
CASSLGAVQYNEQFF
TGTGCCAGCAGCCTGGGGGCCGTCCAATACAATGAGCAGTTCTTC
>TRBD2|TRBJ2-1|TRBV29-1|14|few
CSAQAGDPYNEQFF
TGCAGCGCGCAAGCGGGAGACCCCTACAATGAGCAGTTCTTC
>NA|TRBJ2-2|TRBV5-5|14|NA
CACSPAHTVGELFF
TGTGCCTGCAGTCCGGCGCATACCGTCGGGGAGCTGTTTTTT
>TRBD2|TRBJ2-1|TRBV6-5|14|few
CASSYSPGGNEQFF
TGTGCCAGCAGTTACTCTCCGGGAGGCAATGAGCAGTTCTTC
>NA|TRBJ1-1|TRBV20-1|14|NA
CSARPRGRGTEAFF
TGCAGTGCTCGCCCTCGCGGAAGAGGGACTGAAGCTTTCTTT
>NA|TRBJ2-4|TRBV27|16|NA
CASSLVLKEAKNIQYF
TGTGCCAGCAGTTTAGTACTGAAAGAAGCCAAAAACATTCAGTACTTC
>NA|TRBJ2-1|TRBV6-5|15|few
CASSYSGLAGGEQFF
TGTGCCAGCAGTTACTCAGGACTGGCAGGCGGTGAGCAGTTCTTC
>TRBD2|TRBJ2-7|TRBV20-1|13|few
CSARGGIDYEQYF
TGCAGTGCTAGGGGGGGGATTGACTACGAGCAGTACTTC
>TRBD2|TRBJ2-5|TRBV6-1|16|many
CASSTSGTSLKETQYF
TGTGCCAGCAGCACCTCCGGGACTAGCCTAAAAGAGACCCAGTACTTC
>NA|TRBJ1-5|TRBV15|13|NA
CATSRTGVQPQHF
TGTGCCACCAGCAGGACGGGGGTTCAGCCCCAGCATTTT
>NA|TRBJ2-7|TRBV5-1|13|few
CASSLEAGYEQYF
TGCGCCAGCAGCTTGGAAGCGGGCTACGAGCAGTACTTC
>NA|TRBJ1-2|TRBV20-1|14|few
CSASYGALGEGYTF
TGCAGTGCTAGTTATGGGGCCCTTGGGGAGGGCTACACCTTC
>NA|TRBJ1-5|TRBV20-1|13|NA
CSGVGGGNQPQHF
TGCAGTGGCGTGGGAGGGGGCAATCAGCCCCAGCATTTT
>NA|TRBJ2-3|TRBV4-1|15|NA
CASSQVGVVEDTQYF
TGCGCCAGCAGCCAAGTAGGAGTAGTGGAGGATACGCAGTATTTT
>NA|TRBJ2-5|TRBV20-1|13|many
CSAGGGTGETQYF
TGCAGTGCTGGAGGAGGGACGGGGGAGACCCAGTACTTC
>NA|TRBJ1-3|TRBV6-4|16|many
CASSPTGAGGGNTIYF
TGTGCCAGCAGTCCCACGGGAGCCGGGGGCGGAAACACCATATATTTT
>TRBD1|TRBJ1-2|TRBV6-5|14|few
CASSYSRGRGGYTF
TGTGCCAGCAGTTACTCTAGGGGGCGAGGTGGCTACACCTTC
>NA|TRBJ2-5|TRBV27|11|NA
CASMLGETQYF
TGTGCCAGCATGCTAGGGGAGACCCAGTACTTC
>NA|TRBJ2-7|TRBV3-1|14|NA
CASSRLKGGDGQYF
TGTGCCAGCAGCCGCCTAAAGGGGGGTGACGGGCAGTACTTC
>NA|TRBJ2-4|TRBV10-3|18|NA
CASANRGLEGIAKNIQYF
TGTGCCAGCGCTAACAGAGGATTAGAGGGGATAGCCAAAAACATTCAGTACTTC
>NA|TRBJ2-1|TRBV29-1|17|NA
CSAGGLARRSSYNEQFF
TGCAGCGCCGGAGGGCTAGCCCGTAGGAGCTCCTACAATGAGCAGTTCTTC
>NA|TRBJ2-7|TRBV5-1|14|few
CASSFGLTPYEQYF
TGCGCCAGCAGCTTTGGTCTAACTCCCTACGAGCAGTACTTC
>TRBD2|TRBJ2-5|TRBV7-2|15|NA
CASSLQLAGQETQYF
TGTGCCAGCAGCTTACAACTAGCGGGGCAAGAGACCCAGTACTTC
>NA|TRBJ2-5|TRBV6-5|15|NA
CASSHSPQGSETQYF
TGTGCCAGCAGTCACAGTCCACAGGGATCCGAGACCCAGTACTTC
>NA|TRBJ2-7|TRBV20-1|10|NA
CSAAPLEQYF
TGCAGTGCGGCGCCTCTCGAGCAGTACTTC
>TRBD1|TRBJ2-5|TRBV9|14|NA
CASSSRTGRETQYF
TGTGCCAGCAGCTCCCGGACAGGCCGAGAGACCCAGTACTTC
>TRBD1|TRBJ2-1|TRBV7-9|13|many
CASQGDSHHEQFF
TGTGCCAGCCAAGGGGACAGTCACCATGAGCAGTTCTTC
>NA|TRBJ1-1|TRBV7-9|14|NA
CASSLKGDNTEAFF
TGTGCCAGCAGCTTAAAGGGGGATAACACTGAAGCTTTCTTT
>NA|TRBJ1-1|TRBV29-1|12|NA
CSVERPNTEAFF
TGCAGCGTTGAACGACCGAACACTGAAGCTTTCTTT
>NA|TRBJ1-5|TRBV11-2|13|NA
CASSLGGAQSQHF
TGTGCCAGCAGTCTTGGGGGGGCCCAGTCCCAGCATTTT
>TRBD1|TRBJ2-7|TRBV10-3|14|few
CAISLRQGEGEQYF
TGTGCCATCAGTCTACGACAGGGGGAGGGAGAGCAGTACTTC
>TRBD2|TRBJ2-3|TRBV20-1|16|NA
CSAASGSYISTDTQYF
TGCAGTGCTGCCAGCGGGAGCTACATCAGCACAGATACGCAGTATTTT
>NA|TRBJ2-1|TRBV3-1|18|NA
CASSQERVSGPSLDEQFF
TGTGCCAGCAGCCAAGAACGTGTATCGGGACCATCTCTCGATGAGCAGTTCTTC
>NA|TRBJ2-3|TRBV29-1|11|NA
CSASITDTQYF
TGCAGCGCGAGTATCACAGATACGCAGTATTTT
>NA|TRBJ2-7|TRBV20-1|12|many
CSARPRAYEQYF
TGCAGTGCCAGACCCAGGGCCTACGAGCAGTACTTC
>NA|TRBJ2-7|TRBV5-1|13|few
CASSLKGMYEQYF
TGCGCCAGCAGCTTGAAGGGGATGTACGAGCAGTACTTC
>NA|TRBJ2-5|TRBV7-8|14|NA
CASSIRDARETQYF
TGTGCCAGCAGCATCCGGGACGCAAGGGAGACCCAGTACTTC
>TRBD1|TRBJ1-3|TRBV4-2|14|NA
CASSHPDRANTIYF
TGTGCCAGCAGCCATCCGGACAGGGCAAACACCATATATTTT
>TRBD1|TRBJ1-2|TRBV5-1|15|NA
CASSPWTGLNYGYTF
TGCGCCAGCAGCCCCTGGACAGGCCTCAACTATGGCTACACCTTC
>NA|TRBJ2-7|TRBV20-1|11|NA
CSASQALEQYF
TGCAGTGCTAGCCAAGCTCTCGAGCAGTACTTC
>TRBD2|TRBJ2-3|TRBV20-1|15|NA
CSAVGLAVLTDTQYF
TGCAGTGCGGTTGGACTAGCGGTCCTCACAGATACGCAGTATTTT
>TRBD2|TRBJ2-2|TRBV4-1|17|NA
CASSPGRLAGNTGELFF
TGCGCCAGCAGCCCCGGTCGGCTAGCGGGGAACACCGGGGAGCTGTTTTTT
>TRBD2|TRBJ2-7|TRBV20-1|11|few
CSTSGSYEQYF
TGCAGCACTAGCGGCTCCTACGAGCAGTACTTC
>TRBD1|TRBJ2-7|TRBV7-9|15|few
CASSYPGTGVTEQYF
TGTGCCAGCAGCTATCCCGGGACAGGAGTTACCGAGCAGTACTTC
>NA|TRBJ2-2|TRBV28|12|many
CASSWGTGELFF
TGTGCCAGCAGTTGGGGTACCGGGGAGCTGTTTTTT